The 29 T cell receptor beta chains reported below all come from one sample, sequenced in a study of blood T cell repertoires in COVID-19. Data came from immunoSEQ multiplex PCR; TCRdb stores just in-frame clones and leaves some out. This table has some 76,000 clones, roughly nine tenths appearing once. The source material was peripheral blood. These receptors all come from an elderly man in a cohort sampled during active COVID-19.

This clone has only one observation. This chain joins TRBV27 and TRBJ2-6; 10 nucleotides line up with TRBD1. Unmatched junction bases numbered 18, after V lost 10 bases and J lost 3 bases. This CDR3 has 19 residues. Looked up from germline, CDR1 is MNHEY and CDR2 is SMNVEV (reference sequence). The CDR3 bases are TGTGCCACCCGAGGTGGGACAGGGGTTTTCTCGGGTGGGGCCAACGTCCTGACTTTC. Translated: CATRGGTGVFSGGANVLTF.

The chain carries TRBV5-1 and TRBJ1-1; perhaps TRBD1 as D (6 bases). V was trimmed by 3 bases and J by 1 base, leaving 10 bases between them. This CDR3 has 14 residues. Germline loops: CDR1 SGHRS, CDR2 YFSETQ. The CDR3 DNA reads TGCGCCAGCAGCTCCGGGACACAGAACACTGAAGCTTTCTTT. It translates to CASSSGTQNTEAFF.

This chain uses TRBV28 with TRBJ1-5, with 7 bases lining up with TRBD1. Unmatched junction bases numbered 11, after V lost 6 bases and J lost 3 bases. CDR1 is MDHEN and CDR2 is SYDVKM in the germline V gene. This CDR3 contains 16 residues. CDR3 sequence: CASSPETDRANQPQHF. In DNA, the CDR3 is TGTGCCAGCAGCCCGGAAACAGACAGGGCCAATCAGCCCCAGCATTTT. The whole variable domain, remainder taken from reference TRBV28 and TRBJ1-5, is DVKVTQSSRYLVKRTGEKVFLECVQDMDHENMFWYRQDPGLGLRLIYFSYDVKMKEKGDIPEGYSVSREKKERFSLILESASTNQTSMYLCASSPETDRANQPQHFGDGTRLSIL.

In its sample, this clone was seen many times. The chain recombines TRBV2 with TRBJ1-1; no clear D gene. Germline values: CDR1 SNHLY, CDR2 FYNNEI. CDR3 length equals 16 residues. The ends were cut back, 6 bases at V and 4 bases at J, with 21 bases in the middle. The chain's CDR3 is CASRGRQASYFTEAFF. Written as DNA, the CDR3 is TGTGCCAGCAGGGGGAGGCAGGCTAGCTACTTCACTGAAGCTTTCTTT.

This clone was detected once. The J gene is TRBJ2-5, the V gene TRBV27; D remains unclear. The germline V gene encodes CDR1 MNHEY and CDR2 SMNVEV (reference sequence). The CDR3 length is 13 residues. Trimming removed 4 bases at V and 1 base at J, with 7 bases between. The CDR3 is CASSSHGQETQYF. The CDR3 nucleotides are TGTGCCAGCAGTTCCCACGGCCAAGAGACCCAGTACTTC.

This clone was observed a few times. In DNA form, the CDR3 reads TGTGCCAGCAGCCAAGGACTAGCGGGGGGTTACGAGCAGTACTTC. Protein: CASSQGLAGGYEQYF. V usage is TRBV4-2 and J usage is TRBJ2-7, with 13 bases identical to TRBD2. The ends lost 1 base at V and 4 bases at J; junction bases unmatched: 1. This CDR3 region has 15 residues. CDR1 and CDR2 from the germline V gene are LGHNA and YNFKEQ.

Written as DNA, the CDR3 is TGTGCCAGCTCACCACCTTACCGCGGGCAGGAAAAAGAGACCCAGTACTTC. Its translation: CASSPPYRGQEKETQYF. The chain links TRBV18 to TRBJ2-5, with D tentatively TRBD2 (5 bases). CDR3 length: 17 residues. Germline CDR1 reads KGHSH; CDR2 reads LQKENI. V was clipped by 0 bases and J by 3 bases, with 17 bases between them.

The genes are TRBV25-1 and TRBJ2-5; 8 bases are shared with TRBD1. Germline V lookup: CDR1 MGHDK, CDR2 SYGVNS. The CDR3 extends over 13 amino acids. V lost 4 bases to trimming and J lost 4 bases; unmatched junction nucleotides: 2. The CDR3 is CASSVGQGETQYF. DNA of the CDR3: TGTGCCAGCAGTGTTGGACAGGGAGAGACCCAGTACTTC. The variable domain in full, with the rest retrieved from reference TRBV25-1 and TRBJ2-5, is EADIYQTPRYLVIGTGKKITLECSQTMGHDKMYWYQQDPGMELHLIHYSYGVNSTEKGDLSSESTVSRIRTEHFPLTLESARPSHTSQYLCASSVGQGETQYFGPGTRLLVL.

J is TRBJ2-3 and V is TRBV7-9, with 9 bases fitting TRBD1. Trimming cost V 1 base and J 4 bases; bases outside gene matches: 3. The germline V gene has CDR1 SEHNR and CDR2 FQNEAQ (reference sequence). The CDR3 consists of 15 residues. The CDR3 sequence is CASSLGGQGADTQYF. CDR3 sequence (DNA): TGTGCCAGCAGCTTAGGGGGACAGGGAGCAGATACGCAGTATTTT.

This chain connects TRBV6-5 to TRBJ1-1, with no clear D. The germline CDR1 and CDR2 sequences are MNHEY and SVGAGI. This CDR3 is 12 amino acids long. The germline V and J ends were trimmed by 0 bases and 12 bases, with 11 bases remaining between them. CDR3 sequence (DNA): TGTGCCAGCAGTTACTCGACCGACAAAACTTTCTTT. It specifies CASSYSTDKTFF.

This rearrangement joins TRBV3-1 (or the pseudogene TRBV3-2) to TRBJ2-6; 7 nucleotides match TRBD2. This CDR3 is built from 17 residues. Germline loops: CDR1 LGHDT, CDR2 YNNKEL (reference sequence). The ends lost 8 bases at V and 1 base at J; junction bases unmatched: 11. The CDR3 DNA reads TGTGCCAGCCTGTCATCTGGGGGGGTGTCTGGGGCCAACGTCCTGACTTTC. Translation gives CASLSSGGVSGANVLTF.

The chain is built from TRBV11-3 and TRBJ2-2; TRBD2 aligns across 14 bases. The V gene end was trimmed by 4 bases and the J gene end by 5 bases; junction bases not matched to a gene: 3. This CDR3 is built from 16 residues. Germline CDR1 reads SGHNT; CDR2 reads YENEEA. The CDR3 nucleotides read TGTGCCAGCAGCTCGGGACTAGCGGGAGTAACCGGGGAGCTGTTTTTT. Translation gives CASSSGLAGVTGELFF.

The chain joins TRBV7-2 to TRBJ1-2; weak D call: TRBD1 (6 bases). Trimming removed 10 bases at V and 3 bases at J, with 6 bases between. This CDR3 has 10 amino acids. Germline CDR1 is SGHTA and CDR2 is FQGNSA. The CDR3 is CATGDYGYTF. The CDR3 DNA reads TGTGCCACAGGGGACTATGGCTACACCTTC.

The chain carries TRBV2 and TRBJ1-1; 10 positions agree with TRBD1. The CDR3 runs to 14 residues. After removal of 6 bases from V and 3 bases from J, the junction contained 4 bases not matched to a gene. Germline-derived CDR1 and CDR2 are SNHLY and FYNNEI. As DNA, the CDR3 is TGTGCCAGCAGCCGACAGGGGGCGGACACTGAAGCTTTCTTT. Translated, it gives CASSRQGADTEAFF.

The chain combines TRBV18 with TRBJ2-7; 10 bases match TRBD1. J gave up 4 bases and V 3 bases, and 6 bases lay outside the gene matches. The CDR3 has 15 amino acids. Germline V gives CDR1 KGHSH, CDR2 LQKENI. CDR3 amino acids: CASSPRGQGLYEQYF. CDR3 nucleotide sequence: TGTGCCAGCTCACCCAGGGGACAGGGGCTGTACGAGCAGTACTTC. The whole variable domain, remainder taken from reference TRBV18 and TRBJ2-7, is NAGVMQNPRHLVRRRGQEARLRCSPMKGHSHVYWYRQLPEEGLKFMVYLQKENIIDESGMPKERFSAEFPKEGPSILRIQQVVRGDSAAYFCASSPRGQGLYEQYFGPGTRLTVT.

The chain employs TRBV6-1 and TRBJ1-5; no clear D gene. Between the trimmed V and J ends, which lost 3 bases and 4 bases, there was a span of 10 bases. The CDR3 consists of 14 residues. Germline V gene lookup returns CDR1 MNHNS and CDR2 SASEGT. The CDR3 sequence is CASSDFEKNQPQHF. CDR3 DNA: TGTGCCAGCAGTGATTTTGAGAAAAATCAGCCCCAGCATTTT.

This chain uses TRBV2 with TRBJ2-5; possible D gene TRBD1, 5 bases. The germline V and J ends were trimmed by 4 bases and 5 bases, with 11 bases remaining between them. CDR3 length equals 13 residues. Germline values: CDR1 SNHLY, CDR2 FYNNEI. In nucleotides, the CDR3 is TGTGCCAGCAGTGCAGGGTTGGGGGAGACCCAGTACTTC. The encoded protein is CASSAGLGETQYF.

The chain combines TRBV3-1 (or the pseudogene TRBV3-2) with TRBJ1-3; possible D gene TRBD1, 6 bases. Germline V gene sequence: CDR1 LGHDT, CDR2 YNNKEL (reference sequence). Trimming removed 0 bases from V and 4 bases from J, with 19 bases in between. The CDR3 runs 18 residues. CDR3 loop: CASSQDGASGTLGNTIYF. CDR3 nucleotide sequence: TGTGCCAGCAGCCAAGATGGGGCTTCCGGGACATTAGGAAACACCATATATTTT.

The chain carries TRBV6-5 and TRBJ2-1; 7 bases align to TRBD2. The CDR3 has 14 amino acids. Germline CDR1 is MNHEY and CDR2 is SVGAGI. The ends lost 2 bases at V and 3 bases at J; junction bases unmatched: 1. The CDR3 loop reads CASSYSGDYNEQFF. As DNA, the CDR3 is TGTGCCAGCAGTTACAGCGGGGACTACAATGAGCAGTTCTTC.

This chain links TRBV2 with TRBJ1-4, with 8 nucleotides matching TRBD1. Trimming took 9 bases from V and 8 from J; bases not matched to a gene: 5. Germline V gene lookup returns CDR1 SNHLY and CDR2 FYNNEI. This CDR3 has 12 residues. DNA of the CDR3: TGTGCCAGTCGGACAGGGAACGAAAAACTGTTTTTT. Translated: CASRTGNEKLFF.

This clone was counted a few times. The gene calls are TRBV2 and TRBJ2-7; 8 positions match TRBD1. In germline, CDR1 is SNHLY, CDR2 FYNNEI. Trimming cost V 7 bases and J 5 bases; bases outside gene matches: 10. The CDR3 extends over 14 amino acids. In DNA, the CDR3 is TGTGCCAGCATTCCCGACAGGGGATCCCACGAGCAGTACTTC. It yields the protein CASIPDRGSHEQYF.

CDR3 DNA: TGTGCCAGCTCACCACGGGGACAGGGGGTCACTGAAGCTTTCTTT. This translates into CASSPRGQGVTEAFF. The V call is TRBV18, the J call TRBJ1-1; TRBD1 aligns across 11 bases. The V and J ends lost 1 base and 4 bases, in that order; junction bases with no gene match: 2. The CDR3 sequence is 15 residues long. Germline-derived CDR1 and CDR2 are KGHSH and LQKENI.

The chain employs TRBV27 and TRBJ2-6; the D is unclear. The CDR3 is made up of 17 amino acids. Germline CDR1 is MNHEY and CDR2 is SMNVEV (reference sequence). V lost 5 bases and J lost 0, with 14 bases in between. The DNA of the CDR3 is TGTGCCAGCAGTCCCCCCAGGTACCACTCTGGGGCCAACGTCCTGACTTTC. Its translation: CASSPPRYHSGANVLTF.

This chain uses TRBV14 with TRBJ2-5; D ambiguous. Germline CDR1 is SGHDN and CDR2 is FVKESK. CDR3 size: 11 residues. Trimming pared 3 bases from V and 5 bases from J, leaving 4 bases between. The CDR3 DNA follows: TGTGCCAGCAGCCATCAGGAGACCCAGTACTTC. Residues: CASSHQETQYF.

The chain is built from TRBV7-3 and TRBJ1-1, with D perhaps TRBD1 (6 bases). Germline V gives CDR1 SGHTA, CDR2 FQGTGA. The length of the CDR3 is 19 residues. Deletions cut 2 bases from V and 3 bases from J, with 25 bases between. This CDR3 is CASSLYALKTGVRDTEAFF. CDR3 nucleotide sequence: TGTGCCAGCAGCTTATATGCTCTCAAGACAGGTGTCAGGGACACTGAAGCTTTCTTT. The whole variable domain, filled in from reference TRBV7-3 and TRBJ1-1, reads GAGVSQTPSNKVTEKGKYVELRCDPISGHTALYWYRQSLGQGPEFLIYFQGTGAADDSGLPNDRFFAVRPEGSVSTLKIQRTERGDSAVYLCASSLYALKTGVRDTEAFFGQGTRLTVV.

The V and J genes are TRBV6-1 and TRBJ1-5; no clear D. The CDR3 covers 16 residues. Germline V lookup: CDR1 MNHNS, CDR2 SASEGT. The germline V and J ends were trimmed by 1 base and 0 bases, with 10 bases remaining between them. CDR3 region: CASSEEAAYSNQPQHF. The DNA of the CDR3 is TGTGCCAGCAGTGAAGAGGCAGCGTATAGCAATCAGCCCCAGCATTTT.

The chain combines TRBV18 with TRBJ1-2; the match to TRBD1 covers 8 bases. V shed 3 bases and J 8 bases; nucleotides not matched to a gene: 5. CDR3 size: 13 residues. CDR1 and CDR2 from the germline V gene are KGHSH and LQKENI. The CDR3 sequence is CASSPDRVEGYTF. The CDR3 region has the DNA TGTGCCAGCTCACCGGACAGGGTTGAGGGCTACACCTTC. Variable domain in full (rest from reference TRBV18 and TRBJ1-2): NAGVMQNPRHLVRRRGQEARLRCSPMKGHSHVYWYRQLPEEGLKFMVYLQKENIIDESGMPKERFSAEFPKEGPSILRIQQVVRGDSAAYFCASSPDRVEGYTFGSGTRLTVV.

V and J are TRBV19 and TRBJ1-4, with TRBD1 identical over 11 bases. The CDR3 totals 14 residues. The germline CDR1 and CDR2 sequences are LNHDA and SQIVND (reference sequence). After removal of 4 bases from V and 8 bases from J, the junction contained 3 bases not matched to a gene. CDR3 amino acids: CASSTGTGGEKLFF. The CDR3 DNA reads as TGTGCCAGTAGTACCGGGACAGGGGGGGAAAAACTGTTTTTT. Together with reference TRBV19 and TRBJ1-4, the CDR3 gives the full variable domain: DGGITQSPKYLFRKEGQNVTLSCEQNLNHDAMYWYRQDPGQGLRLIYYSQIVNDFQKGDIAEGYSVSREKKESFPLTVTSAQKNPTAFYLCASSTGTGGEKLFFGSGTQLSVL.

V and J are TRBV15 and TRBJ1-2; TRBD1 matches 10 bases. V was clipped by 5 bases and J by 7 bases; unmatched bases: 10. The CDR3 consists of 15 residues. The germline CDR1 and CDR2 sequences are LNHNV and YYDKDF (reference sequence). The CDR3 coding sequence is TGTGCCACCAGCGAGATGGACAGGGGGTTAAGTGGCTACACCTTC. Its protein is CATSEMDRGLSGYTF.